Shown below are 15 T cell receptor beta chains from a single sample sequenced in a study of CD8 T cells in Susac syndrome. Random hexamers were used to reverse transcribe 0.5 to 1 ug of RNA. TCRdb ran MiXCR on the immunoSEQ multiplex PCR reads and lists one entry per CDR3 protein. The sample includes some 100,000 distinct CDR3 sequences, roughly 96% seen only once; the top ten take about 0.1%. The sequencing input was CD4+ T cells from PBMCs. Receptors originate from a human donor in good health.

J is TRBJ1-4 and V is TRBV9, with 7 bases that match TRBD1. Trimming took 4 bases from V and 3 from J; bases not matched to a gene: 9. Germline V gives CDR1 SGDLS, CDR2 YYNGEE. This CDR3 has 16 residues. Here the CDR3 reads CASSLTGERSNEKLFF. CDR3 sequence (DNA): TGTGCCAGCAGCTTAACAGGGGAGCGGTCTAATGAAAAACTGTTTTTT.

The chain recombines TRBV7-9 with TRBJ2-7, with TRBD2 as a possible D gene (6 bases). The length of the CDR3 is 13 residues. Germline CDR1 and CDR2: SEHNR and FQNEAQ (reference sequence). The V gene lost 8 bases and the J gene lost 2 bases, with 13 bases spanning the gap. The CDR3 nucleotides are TGTGCCAGCCAAGGAGGGATTACCTACGAGCAGTACTTC. Translation: CASQGGITYEQYF.

The V and J genes are TRBV7-9 and TRBJ2-2; 7 nucleotides agree with TRBD2. Per the germline V gene, CDR1 is SEHNR and CDR2 is FQNEAQ (reference sequence). CDR3 length: 16 amino acids. V shed 7 bases and J 3 bases; nucleotides not matched to a gene: 11. The CDR3 loop reads CASTSMGGSDTGELFF. The DNA for the CDR3 is TGTGCCAGCACCTCCATGGGCGGGAGCGACACCGGGGAGCTGTTTTTT. Full variable domain (missing parts from reference TRBV7-9 and TRBJ2-2): DTGVSQNPRHKITKRGQNVTFRCDPISEHNRLYWYRQTLGQGPEFLTYFQNEAQLEKSRLLSDRFSAERPKGSFSTLEIQRTEQGDSAMYLCASTSMGGSDTGELFFGEGSRLTVL.

The CDR3: CAISESTSWETQYF. CDR3 nucleotide sequence: TGTGCCATCAGTGAGTCCACTAGCTGGGAGACCCAGTACTTC. The chain carries TRBV10-3 and TRBJ2-5; possibly TRBD2 for D (6 bases). This CDR3 is built from 14 residues. From germline, CDR1 is ENHRY and CDR2 SYGVKD. Trimming removed 0 bases at V and 5 bases at J, with 10 bases between.

V gene TRBV29-1 combines with J gene TRBJ1-1; 9 nucleotides match TRBD1. Germline V lookup: CDR1 SQVTM, CDR2 ANQGSEA. CDR3 size: 14 residues. Trimming took 4 bases from V and 0 from J; bases not matched to a gene: 3. DNA for the CDR3: TGCAGCGTTGGGGACAGGGCACTGAACACTGAAGCTTTCTTT. Translation gives CSVGDRALNTEAFF.

This chain uses TRBV20-1 with TRBJ2-7; D perhaps matches TRBD1 (5 bases). The CDR3 length is 14 residues. CDR1 and CDR2 from the germline V gene are DFQATT and SNEGSKA (reference sequence). V lost 6 bases, J lost 5 bases, and 20 bases lay in between. In nucleotides, the CDR3 is TGCAGTGCCCCAGTTAGCAGGGCGTTGGACGAGCAGTACTTC. Translating gives CSAPVSRALDEQYF.

The rearrangement joins TRBV5-1 to TRBJ2-1; TRBD1 matches 8 bases. This CDR3 region has 17 residues. Germline lookup yields CDR1 SGHRS and CDR2 YFSETQ. After removal of 0 bases from V and 6 bases from J, the junction contained 11 bases not matched to a gene. In nucleotides, the CDR3 is TGCGCCAGCAGCTTGGGCCCGGGGGCAGGGGGCTTCAATGAGCAGTTCTTC. Translated: CASSLGPGAGGFNEQFF.

The chain uses TRBV7-2 and TRBJ1-5, with TRBD1 identical over 8 bases. The CDR3 loop spans 15 amino acids. After removal of 6 bases from V and 2 bases from J, the junction contained 6 bases not matched to a gene. Germline V gene lookup returns CDR1 SGHTA and CDR2 FQGNSA. CDR3 loop: CASSRTGKGNQPQHF. CDR3 in DNA: TGTGCCAGCAGTAGGACAGGGAAGGGCAATCAGCCCCAGCATTTT.

CDR3 sequence: CATSDPGTADTQYF. The CDR3 coding sequence is TGTGCCACCAGTGACCCCGGGACAGCAGATACGCAGTATTTT. This chain links TRBV24-1 with TRBJ2-3; 7 bases are a match to TRBD1. V was pared by 4 bases and J by 4 bases, with 4 bases of the junction left unmatched. This CDR3 region has 14 residues. Germline CDR1 KGHDR, CDR2 SFDVKD.

The chain recombines TRBV29-1 with TRBJ2-7; possible D gene TRBD2, 7 bases. V was cut by 6 bases and J by 1 base, with 16 bases left in between. The germline V gene has CDR1 SQVTM and CDR2 ANQGSEA. The CDR3 is 14 residues long. The CDR3 reads CSVQEGGGSYEQYF. CDR3 coding DNA: TGCAGCGTCCAAGAAGGGGGGGGTTCCTACGAGCAGTACTTC.

The V call is TRBV24-1, the J call TRBJ2-2; D remains ambiguous. The CDR3 has 14 amino acids. The germline V gene has CDR1 KGHDR and CDR2 SFDVKD. The ends were cut back, 6 bases at V and 0 bases at J, with 7 bases in the middle. In nucleotides, the CDR3 is TGTGCCACCAGTCTGGGTACGAACACCGGGGAGCTGTTTTTT. Encoded protein: CATSLGTNTGELFF.

The J gene is TRBJ1-1, the V gene TRBV7-3; D is unclear. With 1 base removed from V and 11 bases from J, the gap between germline ends came to 11 bases. The CDR3 runs 12 residues. Germline V lookup: CDR1 SGHTA, CDR2 FQGTGA. This chain's CDR3 is CASSLNGVDAFF. The CDR3 DNA sequence: TGTGCCAGCAGCTTAAATGGGGTGGACGCTTTCTTT.

The rearrangement uses TRBV28 and TRBJ2-5; the D is unclear. V was cut by 3 bases and J by 0 bases, with 8 bases left in between. This CDR3 spans 14 amino acids. Germline loops: CDR1 MDHEN, CDR2 SYDVKM. CDR3 protein: CASSFGRYQETQYF. The CDR3 bases are TGTGCCAGCAGTTTCGGACGCTACCAAGAGACCCAGTACTTC.

The chain combines TRBV27 with TRBJ1-3; unclear D gene. CDR1 and CDR2 from the germline V gene are MNHEY and SMNVEV (reference sequence). This CDR3 comprises 16 residues. Trimming took off 5 bases at V and 1 base at J, with 15 bases between the two ends. The CDR3 DNA follows: TGTGCCAGCAGTCGCGGGGTTTGGCCTTCTGGAAACACCATATATTTT. Its translation is CASSRGVWPSGNTIYF.

The V call is TRBV29-1, the J call TRBJ2-7; D gene ambiguous. V gave up 4 bases and J gave up 2 bases, with 15 bases separating them. The CDR3 spans 14 residues. Germline V gene lookup returns CDR1 SQVTM and CDR2 ANQGSEA. The chain's CDR3 is CSVGVPGAPYEQYF. CDR3 nucleotides: TGCAGCGTTGGTGTTCCCGGAGCCCCCTACGAGCAGTACTTC.